This T cell receptor beta chain was found in a study of cytomegalovirus exposure and HLA in healthy donors. Study results and limitations: The authors assumed roughly uniform sequencing depth across donors for presence/absence analyses.

The study ran its PCR with 60 Vbeta and 13 Jbeta primers. How the authors handled the data: A later analysis tallied about 80 million unique TCR beta chains, around 12 million of them shared. Sequencing used immunoSEQ multiplex PCR; TCRdb keeps in-frame clones, though not all of them. V and J calls and clone size follow that table, whereas D and trimming were derived from the DNA. The sample shows tens of thousands of clones, approximately 60% of them seen only once. The table lists this clone with a few counts. Its antigen is undetermined. The CDR3 is 18 amino acids. The J segment lost 5 bases and the V segment lost 4 bases, leaving 19 bases of the junction unmatched. In germline, CDR1 is SGDLS, CDR2 YYNGEE.

This receptor was identified in a woman aged 45-65 years in good health and CMV-seronegative. What was sequenced was PBMCs. The gene calls are TRBV9 and TRBJ2-3; 7 bases line up with TRBD2. CDR3 in amino acids: CASSPSIGGGRAEDTQYF. The CDR3 DNA reads as TGTGCCAGCAGCCCATCAATTGGCGGTGGGAGGGCCGAAGATACGCAGTATTTT.